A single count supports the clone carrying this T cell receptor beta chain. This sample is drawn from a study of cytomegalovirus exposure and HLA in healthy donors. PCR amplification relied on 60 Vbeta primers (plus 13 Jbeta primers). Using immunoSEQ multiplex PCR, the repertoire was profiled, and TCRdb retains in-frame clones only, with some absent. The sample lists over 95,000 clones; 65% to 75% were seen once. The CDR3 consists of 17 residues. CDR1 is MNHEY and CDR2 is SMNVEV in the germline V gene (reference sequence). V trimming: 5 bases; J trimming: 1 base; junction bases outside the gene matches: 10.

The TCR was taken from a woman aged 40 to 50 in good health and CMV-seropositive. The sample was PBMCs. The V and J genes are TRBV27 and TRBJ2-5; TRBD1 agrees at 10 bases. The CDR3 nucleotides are TGTGCCAGCAGTGTTAACCGTCGACAGGGGGCCCAAGAGACCCAGTACTTC. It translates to CASSVNRRQGAQETQYF.